The 12 T cell receptor beta chains in this list originate from one sample, sequenced in a study of T cells in Graves' hyperthyroidism and ophthalmopathy. TCR beta CDR3 sequences were amplified from RNA transcripts. The study used the HTBI primer set for a first-round RT-PCR of the TCR CDR3. TCRdb used MiXCR to reprocess the multiplex PCR reads, holding one entry per CDR3 protein. The sample shows 600,000 or so distinct CDR3 sequences, more than 14% of them seen only once. The sample consisted of blood. Receptors originate from a woman in her fifties or sixties with Graves' ophthalmopathy.

This clonotype was detected many times. The chain carries TRBV4-3 and TRBJ2-5; D uncertain. The germline V and J ends were trimmed by 0 bases and 7 bases, with 12 bases remaining between them. The CDR3 has 14 residues. Germline assignment: CDR1 LGHNA and CDR2 YSLEER. CDR3 region: CASSQEGSFGTQYF. CDR3 bases: TGCGCCAGCAGCCAAGAGGGCAGTTTTGGGACCCAGTACTTC.

This clonotype was observed many times. This chain joins TRBV3-1 and TRBJ1-2; D is undetermined. Germline lookup yields CDR1 LGHDT and CDR2 YNNKEL (reference sequence). Between the trimmed V and J ends, which lost 0 bases and 6 bases, there was a span of 8 bases. The CDR3 is 13 amino acids. CDR3 protein: CASSQDLTDGYTF. The CDR3 bases are TGTGCCAGCAGCCAAGATCTCACCGATGGCTACACCTTC.

In this sample, this clonotype turned up many times. This chain uses TRBV5-6 with TRBJ1-1, with 7 bases matching TRBD1. The V segment lost 4 bases and the J segment 1 base; nucleotides outside the gene matches: 4. CDR3 size: 14 residues. Germline CDR1 is SGHDT and CDR2 is YYEEEE. CDR3 nucleotides: TGTGCCAGCAGCCACAGGGGACGGAACACTGAAGCTTTCTTT. Amino acids: CASSHRGRNTEAFF.

This clonotype appeared many times. This chain joins TRBV7-9 and TRBJ2-1, with D possibly matching TRBD1 (6 bases). Trimming removed 3 bases at V and 5 bases at J, with 14 bases between. The CDR3 is 15 residues long. CDR1 is SEHNR, CDR2 FQNEAQ, per germline (reference sequence). The CDR3 loop reads CASSFSLGANNEQFF. For the CDR3, the DNA is TGTGCCAGCAGCTTTTCCCTGGGGGCCAACAATGAGCAGTTCTTC.

This clonotype showed up many times. This rearrangement joins TRBV27 to TRBJ2-7; 11 bases align to TRBD1. CDR3 size: 17 residues. Germline V CDR1 and CDR2: MNHEY, SMNVEV (reference sequence). V gave up 4 bases and J gave up 2 bases; unmatched junction bases: 10. The chain's CDR3 is CASSYLWTGGITYEQYF. The CDR3 DNA is TGTGCCAGCAGTTATCTCTGGACAGGGGGCATCACCTACGAGCAGTACTTC.

In its sample, this clonotype was seen many times. V usage is TRBV27 and J usage is TRBJ1-4; 8 nucleotides match TRBD1. Per the germline V gene, CDR1 is MNHEY and CDR2 is SMNVEV (reference sequence). With V trimmed by 5 bases and J by 8 bases, 7 bases remained unmatched. This CDR3 contains 14 residues. DNA of the CDR3: TGTGCCAGCAGTCCAAGACAGGGGCGGGAAAAACTGTTTTTT. It encodes CASSPRQGREKLFF.

A remark on this clonotype: The junction and the germline gene differ at one end; a read error may be behind it. The chain joins TRBV5-5 to TRBJ1-1; the D gene is possibly TRBD1 (6 bases). The CDR3 loop spans 16 amino acids. The V gene's germline CDR1 is SGHKS and CDR2 YYEKEE (reference sequence). CDR3 DNA: TGCGCCAGCAGCCAAGAGGGTGGACAGCCGAACACTGAAGCTTTCTTT. It is translated as CASSQEGGQPNTEAFF.

This clonotype was seen many times. The chain employs TRBV11-2 and TRBJ2-7, with TRBD2 matching over 15 bases. The CDR3 consists of 21 residues. Trimming at V came to 2 bases and at J to 0 bases, leaving 14 bases not matched to a gene. Germline-derived CDR1 and CDR2 are SGHAT and FQNNGV. The CDR3 DNA is TGTGCCAGCAGCTTAAGAATGGATCTTGGGACTAGCGGGAGGAGCTCCTACGAGCAGTACTTC. Translation gives CASSLRMDLGTSGRSSYEQYF.

This clonotype was observed at least ten times. This rearrangement joins TRBV27 to TRBJ1-2, with D unresolved. Deletions cut 2 bases from V and 1 base from J, with 8 bases between. This CDR3 has 14 amino acids. The germline V gene has CDR1 MNHEY and CDR2 SMNVEV (reference sequence). The CDR3: CASSLTGGNYGYTF. CDR3 DNA sequence: TGTGCCAGCAGTTTAACCGGCGGTAACTATGGCTACACCTTC.

This clonotype was observed at least ten times. V is TRBV7-2 and J is TRBJ1-2; possibly TRBD1 for D (6 bases). The length of the CDR3 is 14 residues. The V end lost 6 bases, the J end lost 2 bases, and 13 bases lay between the germline ends. Germline loops: CDR1 SGHTA, CDR2 FQGNSA. CDR3 bases: TGTGCCAGCAGTATAGGGGGGGGAAACTATGGCTACACCTTC. This translates into CASSIGGGNYGYTF.

Ten or more counts support this clonotype. The rearrangement uses TRBV3-2 and TRBJ2-1; the D call in the table, TRBD2, was not verified against the DNA. TRBV3-2 constitutes a pseudogene. The CDR3 consists of 16 residues. The CDR3 DNA reads as TGTGCCAGCAGCCAAGGCCCGGGACTAGCGTCTAATGAGCAGTTCTTC. Its protein is CASSQGPGLASNEQFF.

Of note for this clonotype: Relative to the germline gene, one junction end is altered; a read error may explain this. The rearrangement links TRBV20-1 to TRBJ1-5; D is perhaps TRBD1 (6 bases). The CDR3 is 16 residues long. CDR1 and CDR2 from the germline V gene are DFQATT and SNEGSKA (reference sequence). The CDR3 here is CSARKVGGAGNRPQHF. The CDR3 DNA reads as TGCAGTGCTAGAAAGGTAGGGGGGGCCGGCAATCGGCCCCAGCATTTT.